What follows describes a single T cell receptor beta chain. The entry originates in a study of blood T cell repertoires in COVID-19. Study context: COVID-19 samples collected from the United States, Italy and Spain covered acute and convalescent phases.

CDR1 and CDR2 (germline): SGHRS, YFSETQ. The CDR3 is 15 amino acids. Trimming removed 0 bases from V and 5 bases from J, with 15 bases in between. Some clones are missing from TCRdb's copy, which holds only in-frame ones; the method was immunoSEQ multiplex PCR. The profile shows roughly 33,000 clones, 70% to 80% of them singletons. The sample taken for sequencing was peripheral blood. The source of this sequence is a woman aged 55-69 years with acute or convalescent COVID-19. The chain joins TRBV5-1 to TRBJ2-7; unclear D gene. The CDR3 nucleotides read TGCGCCAGCAGCTTGGACGTTGGTGGTCGGGACGAGCAGTACTTC. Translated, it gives CASSLDVGGRDEQYF. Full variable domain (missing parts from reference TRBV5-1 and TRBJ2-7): KAGVTQTPRYLIKTRGQQVTLSCSPISGHRSVSWYQQTPGQGLQFLFEYFSETQRNKGNFPGRFSGRQFSNSRSEMNVSTLELGDSALYLCASSLDVGGRDEQYFGPGTRLTVT.